This T cell receptor (beta chain) was captured in a study of T cell changes during pregnancy in multiple sclerosis. Here immunoSEQ multiplex PCR was the method, and the copy in TCRdb shows in-frame clones only, minus some. Here the sample spans about 59,000 clones, around 90% being singletons. In this sample, this clone turned up a few times. From germline, CDR1 is PRHDT and CDR2 FYEKMQ (reference sequence). This CDR3 contains 16 residues. V shed 5 bases and J shed 2 bases, with 18 bases lying between them. The specimen comprised peripheral blood, sampled in the third trimester of pregnancy. The chain couples TRBV13 to TRBJ1-2, with D possibly matching TRBD1 (6 bases). This sequence was found in a female donor in good health, enrolled as a control in a pregnancy study. Written as DNA, the CDR3 is TGTGCCAGCAGCCAGCAGCTGGGGGGGCACAACTATGGCTACACCTTC. Its translation: CASSQQLGGHNYGYTF. Together with reference TRBV13 and TRBJ1-2, the CDR3 gives the full variable domain: AAGVIQSPRHLIKEKRETATLKCYPIPRHDTVYWYQQGPGQDPQFLISFYEKMQSDKGSIPDRFSAQQFSDYHSELNMSSLELGDSALYFCASSQQLGGHNYGYTFGSGTRLTVV.